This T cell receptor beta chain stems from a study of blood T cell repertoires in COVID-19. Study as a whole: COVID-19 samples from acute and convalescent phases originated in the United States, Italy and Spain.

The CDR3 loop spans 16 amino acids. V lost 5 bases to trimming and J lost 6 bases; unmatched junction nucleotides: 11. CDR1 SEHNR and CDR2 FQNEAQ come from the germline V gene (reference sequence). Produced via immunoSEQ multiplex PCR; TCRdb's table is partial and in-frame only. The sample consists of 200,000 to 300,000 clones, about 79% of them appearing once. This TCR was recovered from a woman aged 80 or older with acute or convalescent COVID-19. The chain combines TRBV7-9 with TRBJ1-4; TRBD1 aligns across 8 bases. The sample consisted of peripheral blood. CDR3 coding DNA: TGTGCCAGCAGCCTATACGGACAGGGTGATTATGAAAAACTGTTTTTT. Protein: CASSLYGQGDYEKLFF.